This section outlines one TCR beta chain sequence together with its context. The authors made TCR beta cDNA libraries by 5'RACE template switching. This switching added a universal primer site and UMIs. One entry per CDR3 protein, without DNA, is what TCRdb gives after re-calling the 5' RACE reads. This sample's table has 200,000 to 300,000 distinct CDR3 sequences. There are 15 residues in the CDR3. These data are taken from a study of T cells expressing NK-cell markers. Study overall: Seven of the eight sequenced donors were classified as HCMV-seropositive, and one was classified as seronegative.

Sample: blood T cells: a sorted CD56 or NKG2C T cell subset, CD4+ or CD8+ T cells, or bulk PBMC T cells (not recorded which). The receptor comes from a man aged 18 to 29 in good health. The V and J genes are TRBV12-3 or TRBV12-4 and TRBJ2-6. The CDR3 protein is CASNLHTVGANVLTF.